The rows below give T cell receptor beta chains drawn from one sample of a study of pediatric ulcerative colitis. Libraries were prepared by immunoSEQ multiplex PCR; TCRdb keeps only in-frame clonotypes and omits some of them. The sample has roughly 19,000 clones, roughly 80% seen once. The sequencing input was gut tissue. These receptors were obtained from a boy between 10 and 17 years old with moderate ulcerative colitis. The CDR3 runs from the conserved cysteine through the conserved F or W. D genes are given only for firm matches. The size of a clone is reported for some rows only, either as once, few or many, or as a class for expanded clones.

j_call: TRBJ2-7
clone_size: -
d_call: TRBD2
v_call: TRBV5-4
cdr3_length: 17
cdr3_aa: CASSRPQGSGMSYEQYF
cdr3_nt: TGTGCCAGCAGCCGCCCCCAAGGAAGCGGGATGAGCTACGAGCAGTACTTC

j_call: TRBJ2-1
clone_size: -
d_call: -
v_call: TRBV27
cdr3_length: 11
cdr3_aa: CASSYRLEQFF
cdr3_nt: TGTGCCAGCAGTTACCGCCTGGAGCAGTTCTTC

j_call: TRBJ2-3
clone_size: -
d_call: -
v_call: TRBV19
cdr3_length: 18
cdr3_aa: CASSIEGLPGRSTDTQYF
cdr3_nt: TGTGCCAGTAGTATCGAGGGGCTGCCCGGGCGTAGCACAGATACGCAGTATTTT

j_call: TRBJ2-3
clone_size: -
d_call: TRBD2
v_call: TRBV11-1
cdr3_length: 14
cdr3_aa: CASSFSSGTDTQYF
cdr3_nt: TGTGCCAGCAGCTTTTCTAGCGGGACAGATACGCAGTATTTT

j_call: TRBJ2-7
clone_size: -
d_call: TRBD2
v_call: TRBV27
cdr3_length: 13
cdr3_aa: CASSKREGDEQYF
cdr3_nt: TGTGCCAGCAGCAAGCGGGAGGGCGACGAGCAGTACTTC

j_call: TRBJ2-4
clone_size: few
d_call: -
v_call: TRBV18
cdr3_length: 14
cdr3_aa: CASSPGTARNIQYF
cdr3_nt: TGTGCCAGCTCGCCCGGGACGGCGAGAAACATTCAGTACTTC

j_call: TRBJ1-2
clone_size: few
d_call: TRBD1
v_call: TRBV5-6
cdr3_length: 16
cdr3_aa: CASTPLGGQIPYGYTF
cdr3_nt: TGTGCCAGCACCCCATTGGGGGGACAGATTCCGTATGGCTACACCTTC

j_call: TRBJ2-3
clone_size: -
d_call: -
v_call: TRBV7-6
cdr3_length: 13
cdr3_aa: CASSLSSTDTQYF
cdr3_nt: TGTGCCAGCAGCTTATCTAGCACAGATACGCAGTATTTT

j_call: TRBJ1-5
clone_size: -
d_call: -
v_call: TRBV30
cdr3_length: 12
cdr3_aa: CAWSVRNQPQHF
cdr3_nt: TGTGCCTGGAGTGTAAGGAATCAGCCCCAGCATTTT

j_call: TRBJ2-3
clone_size: -
d_call: -
v_call: TRBV6-4
cdr3_length: 15
cdr3_aa: CASSDSVGGADTQYF
cdr3_nt: TGTGCCAGCAGTGACTCTGTAGGAGGGGCAGATACGCAGTATTTT

j_call: TRBJ1-4
clone_size: -
d_call: -
v_call: TRBV11-2
cdr3_length: 16
cdr3_aa: CASSLQPGPGEEKLFF
cdr3_nt: TGTGCCAGCAGCTTACAACCGGGCCCCGGAGAGGAAAAACTGTTTTTT

j_call: TRBJ2-5
clone_size: few
d_call: -
v_call: TRBV29-1
cdr3_length: 12
cdr3_aa: CSVERGGETQYF
cdr3_nt: TGCAGCGTTGAAAGGGGTGGAGAGACCCAGTACTTC

j_call: TRBJ2-2
clone_size: -
d_call: TRBD1
v_call: TRBV15
cdr3_length: 17
cdr3_aa: CATSTKTGGSITGELFF
cdr3_nt: TGTGCCACCAGCACCAAGACAGGGGGCAGTATTACCGGGGAGCTGTTTTTT

j_call: TRBJ2-2
clone_size: -
d_call: -
v_call: TRBV7-2
cdr3_length: 13
cdr3_aa: CASSLVSTGELFF
cdr3_nt: TGTGCCAGCAGCTTAGTTTCCACCGGGGAGCTGTTTTTT

j_call: TRBJ2-3
clone_size: -
d_call: -
v_call: TRBV19
cdr3_length: 12
cdr3_aa: CASSTTGSTQYF
cdr3_nt: TGTGCCAGTAGTACAACAGGGAGTACGCAGTATTTT

j_call: TRBJ2-7
clone_size: -
d_call: TRBD1
v_call: TRBV6-5
cdr3_length: 15
cdr3_aa: CASSYSLGQTYEQYF
cdr3_nt: TGTGCCAGCAGTTACTCGTTGGGACAGACCTACGAGCAGTACTTC

j_call: TRBJ1-5
clone_size: -
d_call: -
v_call: TRBV19
cdr3_length: 14
cdr3_aa: CASSIRGQGMAQHF
cdr3_nt: TGTGCCAGTAGTATAAGGGGTCAGGGTATGGCCCAGCATTTT

j_call: TRBJ1-4
clone_size: -
d_call: -
v_call: TRBV5-4
cdr3_length: 15
cdr3_aa: CASSNPEATNEKLFF
cdr3_nt: TGTGCCAGCAGTAACCCCGAGGCAACTAATGAAAAACTGTTTTTT

j_call: TRBJ2-1
clone_size: -
d_call: -
v_call: TRBV4-1
cdr3_length: 16
cdr3_aa: CASSQGFAQGWNEQFF
cdr3_nt: TGCGCCAGCAGCCAGGGCTTTGCGCAGGGGTGGAATGAGCAGTTCTTC

j_call: TRBJ2-1
clone_size: -
d_call: TRBD2
v_call: TRBV7-2
cdr3_length: 13
cdr3_aa: CASSLGTSGSLFF
cdr3_nt: TGTGCCAGCAGCTTAGGGACTAGCGGGTCTTTGTTCTTC

j_call: TRBJ1-1
clone_size: -
d_call: -
v_call: TRBV4-1
cdr3_length: 13
cdr3_aa: CASSQDAGAKVFF
cdr3_nt: TGCGCCAGCAGCCAAGACGCTGGGGCCAAGGTTTTCTTT

j_call: TRBJ2-1
clone_size: -
d_call: TRBD2
v_call: TRBV30
cdr3_length: 14
cdr3_aa: CAWGLAGGVNEQFF
cdr3_nt: TGTGCCTGGGGACTAGCGGGAGGGGTAAATGAGCAGTTCTTC